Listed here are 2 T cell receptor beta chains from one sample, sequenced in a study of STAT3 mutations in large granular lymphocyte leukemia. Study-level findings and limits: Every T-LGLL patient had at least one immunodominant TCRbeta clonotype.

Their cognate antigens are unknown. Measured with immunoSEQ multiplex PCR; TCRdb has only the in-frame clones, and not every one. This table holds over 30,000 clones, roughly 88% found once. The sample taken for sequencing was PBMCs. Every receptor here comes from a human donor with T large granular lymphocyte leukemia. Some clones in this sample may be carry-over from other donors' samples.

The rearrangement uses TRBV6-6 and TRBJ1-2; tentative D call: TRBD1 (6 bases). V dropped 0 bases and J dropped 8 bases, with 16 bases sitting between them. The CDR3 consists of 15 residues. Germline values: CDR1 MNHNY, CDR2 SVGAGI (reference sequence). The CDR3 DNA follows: TGTGCCAGCAGTTACTCGACGGGCAGGGGAGAGGGCTACACCTTC. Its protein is CASSYSTGRGEGYTF.

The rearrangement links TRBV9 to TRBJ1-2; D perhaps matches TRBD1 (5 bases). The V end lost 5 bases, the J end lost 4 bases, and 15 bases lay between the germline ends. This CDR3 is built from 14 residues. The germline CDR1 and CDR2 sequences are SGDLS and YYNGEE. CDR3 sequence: CASSIAGLGYGYTF. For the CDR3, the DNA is TGTGCCAGCAGTATAGCAGGGTTGGGCTATGGCTACACCTTC.